These T cell receptor beta chains were read from a single sample in a study of post-analysis software for immune sequencing data. TCRdb re-analysed the PCR reads in MiXCR, keeping a single row per CDR3 protein. This table holds about 770,000 distinct CDR3 sequences, 46% found once. Material for sequencing was blood. The receptors come from a girl aged 10 to 17 with multiple sclerosis. Both conserved end residues are part of each CDR3. D genes are given only for firm matches. A row's size may be missing; if present it is once, few, many or a size class.

j_gene: TRBJ2-1; v_gene: TRBV20-1; d_gene: NA; abundance: NA; CDR3aa: CSAIGGPYNEQFF; CDR3nt: TGCAGTGCTATCGGAGGGCCCTACAATGAGCAGTTCTTC
j_gene: TRBJ2-1; v_gene: TRBV28; d_gene: TRBD2; abundance: NA; CDR3aa: CASSGYLAGNYNEQFF; CDR3nt: TGTGCCAGCAGCGGGTATCTAGCGGGCAACTACAATGAGCAGTTCTTC
j_gene: TRBJ2-3; v_gene: TRBV12-3/TRBV12-4; d_gene: NA; abundance: few; CDR3aa: CASRPRHVQFDTQYF; CDR3nt: TGTGCCAGCAGGCCCAGACACGTCCAATTTGATACGCAGTATTTT
j_gene: TRBJ2-1; v_gene: TRBV27; d_gene: NA; abundance: NA; CDR3aa: CASSFQGEQFF; CDR3nt: TGTGCCAGCAGTTTCCAAGGCGAGCAGTTCTTC
j_gene: TRBJ2-3; v_gene: TRBV7-2; d_gene: TRBD1; abundance: NA; CDR3aa: CASSPDRGLFDTQYF; CDR3nt: TGTGCCAGCAGTCCAGACAGGGGGCTTTTCGATACGCAGTATTTT
j_gene: TRBJ2-3; v_gene: TRBV20-1; d_gene: TRBD2; abundance: NA; CDR3aa: CSAKRFMQREGVTDTQYF; CDR3nt: TGCAGTGCTAAGCGTTTTATGCAGCGGGAGGGGGTTACAGATACGCAGTATTTT
j_gene: TRBJ1-4; v_gene: TRBV4-3; d_gene: NA; abundance: NA; CDR3aa: CASSPTWGGGEKLFF; CDR3nt: TGCGCCAGCAGCCCCACCTGGGGGGGTGGTGAAAAACTGTTTTTT
j_gene: TRBJ2-5; v_gene: TRBV29-1; d_gene: TRBD2; abundance: NA; CDR3aa: CSVREGRGETQYF; CDR3nt: TGCAGCGTTCGGGAGGGCCGTGGAGAGACCCAGTACTTC
j_gene: TRBJ2-1; v_gene: TRBV20-1; d_gene: TRBD2; abundance: NA; CDR3aa: CSAREVRGSHNEQFF; CDR3nt: TGCAGTGCTAGAGAGGTCCGCGGGAGCCACAATGAGCAGTTCTTC
j_gene: TRBJ2-5; v_gene: TRBV7-2; d_gene: TRBD2; abundance: NA; CDR3aa: CASSPSSGNNEQYF; CDR3nt: TGTGCCAGCAGCCCCTCTAGCGGAAACAATGAGCAGTACTTC
j_gene: TRBJ1-2; v_gene: TRBV20-1; d_gene: NA; abundance: few; CDR3aa: CSARPRAHGYTF; CDR3nt: TGCAGTGCTAGACCCAGGGCCCATGGCTACACCTTC
j_gene: TRBJ2-7; v_gene: TRBV29-1; d_gene: NA; abundance: NA; CDR3aa: CSVAPEGSSYEQYF; CDR3nt: TGCAGCGTTGCCCCGGAGGGCAGCTCCTACGAGCAGTACTTC
j_gene: TRBJ1-2; v_gene: TRBV29-1; d_gene: NA; abundance: NA; CDR3aa: CSVEGQGFRAPYGYTF; CDR3nt: TGCAGCGTTGAAGGGCAGGGGTTTAGAGCACCCTATGGCTACACCTTC
j_gene: TRBJ2-2; v_gene: TRBV6-6; d_gene: NA; abundance: once; CDR3aa: CASSYVTDTGELFF; CDR3nt: TGTGCCAGCAGTTACGTAACAGACACCGGGGAGCTGTTTTTT
j_gene: TRBJ2-7; v_gene: TRBV20-1; d_gene: TRBD2; abundance: few; CDR3aa: CSARPPRLAGPYEQYF; CDR3nt: TGCAGTGCTAGACCCCCCCGGCTAGCGGGACCCTACGAGCAGTACTTC
j_gene: TRBJ1-1; v_gene: TRBV6-5; d_gene: NA; abundance: NA; CDR3aa: CASSYSTILNTEAFF; CDR3nt: TGTGCCAGCAGTTACTCGACTATACTGAACACTGAAGCTTTCTTT
j_gene: TRBJ1-1; v_gene: TRBV3-1; d_gene: NA; abundance: NA; CDR3aa: CASRGTERTEAFF; CDR3nt: TGTGCCAGCAGAGGGACGGAACGGACTGAAGCTTTCTTT
j_gene: TRBJ2-3; v_gene: TRBV5-1; d_gene: TRBD2; abundance: few; CDR3aa: CASSLGGLAGTDTQYF; CDR3nt: TGCGCCAGCAGCTTGGGGGGACTAGCAGGCACAGATACGCAGTATTTT
j_gene: TRBJ2-1; v_gene: TRBV5-1; d_gene: NA; abundance: few; CDR3aa: CASSLGGGSSSYSEQFF; CDR3nt: TGCGCCAGCAGCTTGGGAGGGGGGTCAAGCTCCTACAGTGAGCAGTTCTTC
j_gene: TRBJ2-3; v_gene: TRBV3-1; d_gene: NA; abundance: few; CDR3aa: CASSQGLGDTQYF; CDR3nt: TGTGCCAGCAGCCAAGGGTTAGGTGATACGCAGTATTTT
j_gene: TRBJ2-5; v_gene: TRBV20-1; d_gene: NA; abundance: NA; CDR3aa: CSARDPGETQYF; CDR3nt: TGCAGTGCTAGAGATCCCGGGGAGACCCAGTACTTC
j_gene: TRBJ1-2; v_gene: TRBV15; d_gene: NA; abundance: NA; CDR3aa: CATGRGEGPPLIMSYGYTF; CDR3nt: TGTGCCACCGGCAGGGGCGAGGGGCCCCCACTAATAATGAGCTATGGCTACACCTTC
j_gene: TRBJ2-1; v_gene: TRBV24-1; d_gene: NA; abundance: NA; CDR3aa: CATRDPDWLGEQFF; CDR3nt: TGTGCCACCAGGGATCCGGACTGGCTTGGTGAGCAGTTCTTC
j_gene: TRBJ2-3; v_gene: TRBV6-1; d_gene: NA; abundance: few; CDR3aa: CASSTRPVDTQYF; CDR3nt: TGTGCCAGCAGTACCCGACCCGTCGATACGCAGTATTTT
j_gene: TRBJ1-2; v_gene: TRBV20-1; d_gene: TRBD1; abundance: NA; CDR3aa: CSAIQGMNCGYTF; CDR3nt: TGCAGTGCTATACAGGGGATGAACTGTGGCTACACCTTC
j_gene: TRBJ2-7; v_gene: TRBV7-3; d_gene: TRBD2; abundance: few; CDR3aa: CASSLMPSGSYEQYF; CDR3nt: TGTGCCAGCAGCTTAATGCCTAGCGGGAGCTACGAGCAGTACTTC
j_gene: TRBJ1-5; v_gene: TRBV20-1; d_gene: TRBD1; abundance: few; CDR3aa: CSARKGRDRSNQPQHF; CDR3nt: TGCAGTGCTAGGAAGGGCCGGGACAGGAGTAATCAGCCCCAGCATTTT
j_gene: TRBJ2-1; v_gene: TRBV7-3; d_gene: TRBD2; abundance: few; CDR3aa: CASSPSGLAGPYNEQFF; CDR3nt: TGTGCCAGCAGCCCCTCAGGACTAGCGGGTCCGTACAATGAGCAGTTCTTC
j_gene: TRBJ2-1; v_gene: TRBV6-5; d_gene: TRBD1; abundance: few; CDR3aa: CASRPRTGFNNEQFF; CDR3nt: TGTGCCAGCAGGCCAAGGACAGGGTTTAACAATGAGCAGTTCTTC
j_gene: TRBJ2-4; v_gene: TRBV7-9; d_gene: TRBD2; abundance: NA; CDR3aa: CASSSSPQRELHNEQYF; CDR3nt: TGTGCCAGCAGCTCAAGCCCCCAGCGGGAGCTCCACAATGAGCAGTACTTC
j_gene: TRBJ2-5; v_gene: TRBV29-1; d_gene: NA; abundance: few; CDR3aa: CSVVWLEETQYF; CDR3nt: TGCAGCGTCGTTTGGCTCGAAGAGACCCAGTACTTC
j_gene: TRBJ1-2; v_gene: TRBV20-1; d_gene: NA; abundance: NA; CDR3aa: CSAPTGRWDGYTF; CDR3nt: TGCAGTGCTCCCACAGGGAGGTGGGATGGCTACACCTTC
j_gene: TRBJ2-3; v_gene: TRBV6-1; d_gene: NA; abundance: NA; CDR3aa: CASSRAVSTDTQYF; CDR3nt: TGTGCCAGCAGTCGAGCGGTTAGCACAGATACGCAGTATTTT
j_gene: TRBJ1-2; v_gene: TRBV6-6; d_gene: TRBD1; abundance: NA; CDR3aa: CATGQGADGYTF; CDR3nt: TGTGCCACCGGACAGGGGGCGGATGGCTACACCTTC
j_gene: TRBJ1-2; v_gene: TRBV25-1; d_gene: NA; abundance: NA; CDR3aa: CASSEDLLVTF; CDR3nt: TGTGCCAGCAGTGAAGACCTACTCGTCACCTTC
j_gene: TRBJ2-7; v_gene: TRBV9; d_gene: TRBD2; abundance: NA; CDR3aa: CASSPVDSGHEQYF; CDR3nt: TGTGCCAGCAGCCCTGTGGATAGCGGGCACGAGCAGTACTTC
j_gene: TRBJ2-3; v_gene: TRBV29-1; d_gene: TRBD2; abundance: NA; CDR3aa: CSLSREWEGANTQYF; CDR3nt: TGCAGTCTCTCTCGGGAGTGGGAGGGAGCAAATACGCAGTATTTT
j_gene: TRBJ1-1; v_gene: TRBV7-9; d_gene: NA; abundance: NA; CDR3aa: CASSLPSTEAFF; CDR3nt: TGTGCCAGCAGCTTACCGAGCACTGAAGCTTTCTTT
j_gene: TRBJ2-1; v_gene: TRBV7-8; d_gene: NA; abundance: NA; CDR3aa: CASSPSGLAYNEQFF; CDR3nt: TGTGCCAGCAGCCCATCGGGGCTAGCGTACAATGAGCAGTTCTTC
j_gene: TRBJ2-4; v_gene: TRBV12-3/TRBV12-4; d_gene: NA; abundance: NA; CDR3aa: CASSYPRGSRFIQYF; CDR3nt: TGTGCCAGCAGCTACCCCCGAGGGAGTCGATTCATTCAGTACTTC
j_gene: TRBJ1-4; v_gene: TRBV6-5; d_gene: NA; abundance: NA; CDR3aa: CASKQGGATNEKLFF; CDR3nt: TGTGCCAGCAAACAGGGCGGGGCAACTAATGAAAAACTGTTTTTT
j_gene: TRBJ2-7; v_gene: TRBV7-7; d_gene: NA; abundance: few; CDR3aa: CASSSAGTAEQYF; CDR3nt: TGTGCTAGCAGCTCCGCGGGGACCGCCGAGCAGTACTTC
j_gene: TRBJ2-1; v_gene: TRBV12-3/TRBV12-4; d_gene: NA; abundance: few; CDR3aa: CASSTRGGIDNEQFF; CDR3nt: TGTGCCAGCAGTACCAGGGGGGGAATCGACAATGAGCAGTTCTTC
j_gene: TRBJ2-5; v_gene: TRBV7-3; d_gene: NA; abundance: NA; CDR3aa: CASSLQGRVQETQYF; CDR3nt: TGTGCCAGCAGCTTACAGGGGCGGGTACAAGAGACCCAGTACTTC